This T cell receptor beta chain is drawn from a study of cytomegalovirus exposure and HLA in healthy donors. Germline CDR1 reads SGHVS; CDR2 reads FQNEAQ. V lost 2 bases to trimming and J lost 1 base, with 12 bases between them. CDR3 length equals 16 residues. As to this clone: The target antigen is unknown.

60 Vbeta and 13 Jbeta primers were used in PCR. The data were produced by immunoSEQ multiplex PCR, yet TCRdb's version contains in-frame clones alone and is incomplete. This sample has about 140,000 clones, with over 65% found just once. General observations from the study: In a later analysis, a genetic analysis reported fewer productive-TCR N-insertions in an Asian-associated ancestry cluster than the cohort average. A later analysis linked a missense variant in DCLRE1C to the trimming of TCR beta V and J genes. Confirmation in vitro established that a few CMV-associated chains were specific for CMV antigens.

This sequence originates from a woman in her twenties or thirties in good health and CMV-seronegative. Material for sequencing was PBMCs. The rearrangement uses TRBV7-8 and TRBJ1-5; D gene ambiguous. CDR3 coding DNA: TGTGCCAGCAGCTTATTTCCCAGAACAAGCAATCAGCCCCAGCATTTT. This codes for CASSLFPRTSNQPQHF. Complete variable domain (other parts from reference TRBV7-8 and TRBJ1-5): GAGVSQSPRYKVAKRGQDVALRCDPISGHVSLFWYQQALGQGPEFLTYFQNEAQLDKSGLPSDRFFAERPEGSVSTLKIQRTQQEDSAVYLCASSLFPRTSNQPQHFGDGTRLSIL.